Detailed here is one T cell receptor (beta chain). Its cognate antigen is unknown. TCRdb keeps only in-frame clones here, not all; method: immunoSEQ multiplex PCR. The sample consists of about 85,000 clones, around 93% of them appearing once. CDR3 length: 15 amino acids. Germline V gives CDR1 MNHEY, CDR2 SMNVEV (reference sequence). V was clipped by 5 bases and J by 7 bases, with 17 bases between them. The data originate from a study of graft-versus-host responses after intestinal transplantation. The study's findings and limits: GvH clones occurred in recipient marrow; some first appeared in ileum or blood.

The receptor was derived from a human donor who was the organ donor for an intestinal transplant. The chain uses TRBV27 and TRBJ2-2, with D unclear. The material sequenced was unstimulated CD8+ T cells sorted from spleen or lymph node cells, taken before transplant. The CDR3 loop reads CASSPMGLWGGELFF. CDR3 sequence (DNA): TGTGCCAGCAGTCCAATGGGCCTTTGGGGCGGGGAGCTGTTTTTT.